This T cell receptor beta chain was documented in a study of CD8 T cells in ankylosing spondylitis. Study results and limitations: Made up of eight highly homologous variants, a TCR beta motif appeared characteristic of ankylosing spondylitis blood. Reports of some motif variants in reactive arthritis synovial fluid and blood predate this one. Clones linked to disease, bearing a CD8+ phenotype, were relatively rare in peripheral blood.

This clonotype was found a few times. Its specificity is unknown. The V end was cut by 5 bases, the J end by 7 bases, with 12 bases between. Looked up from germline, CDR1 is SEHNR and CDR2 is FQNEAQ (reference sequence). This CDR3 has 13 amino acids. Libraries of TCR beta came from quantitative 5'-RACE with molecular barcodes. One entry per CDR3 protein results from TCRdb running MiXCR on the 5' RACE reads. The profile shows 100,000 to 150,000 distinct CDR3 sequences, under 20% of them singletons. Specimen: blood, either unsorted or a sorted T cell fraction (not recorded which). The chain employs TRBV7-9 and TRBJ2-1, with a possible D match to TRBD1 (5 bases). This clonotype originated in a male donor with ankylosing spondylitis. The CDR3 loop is CASSLLRENEQFF. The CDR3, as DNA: TGTGCCAGCAGCCTCCTCAGGGAAAATGAGCAGTTCTTC. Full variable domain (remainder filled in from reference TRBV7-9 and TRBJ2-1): DTGVSQNPRHKITKRGQNVTFRCDPISEHNRLYWYRQTLGQGPEFLTYFQNEAQLEKSRLLSDRFSAERPKGSFSTLEIQRTEQGDSAMYLCASSLLRENEQFFGPGTRLTVL.